A single sample is the source of the 20 T cell receptor beta chains below, sequenced in a study of beta chain features in type 1 diabetes. General study findings and limits: Within each of all four CD4+ subsets, Type 1 diabetes patients had TCRB CDR3s that were moderately but significantly shorter.

Their target antigens are unknown. Since all of the isolated RNA was reverse transcribed, expressed TCRB transcripts were what got sequenced. Data came from immunoSEQ multiplex PCR; TCRdb stores just in-frame clones and leaves some out. The repertoire holds 300,000 or so clones, with less than 15% as singletons. The sample was naive CD4+ T cells from blood. These receptor sequences come from a woman under 30 with type 1 diabetes.

This clone has a handful of counts. The chain couples TRBV21-1 to TRBJ2-5; the table's D gene call, TRBD1, was not cross checked with the DNA. TRBV21-1 is a known pseudogene. CDR3 length: 15 residues. The CDR3: CASSKKGPRGETQYF. The DNA of the CDR3 is TGTGCCAGCAGCAAAAAAGGCCCCAGGGGCGAGACCCAGTACTTC.

Note on this clone: This sample includes further DNA sequences coding for the same CDR3. The genes are TRBV14 and TRBJ1-2; 9 positions agree with TRBD1. CDR3 length: 13 residues. Unmatched junction bases numbered 1, after V lost 3 bases and J lost 5 bases. In germline, CDR1 is SGHDN, CDR2 FVKESK. The CDR3 DNA reads TGTGCCAGCAGCCAGGACAGGGGATATGGCTACACCTTC. Its translation: CASSQDRGYGYTF.

Regarding this clone: At the DNA level, this CDR3 is encoded by other sequences in the same sample as well. The chain carries TRBV5-1 and TRBJ1-5; 7 nucleotides agree with TRBD1. CDR1 SGHRS and CDR2 YFSETQ come from the germline V gene. V dropped 2 bases and J dropped 0; count of bases not matched to a gene: 2. The CDR3 runs 15 residues. The CDR3 reads CASSFQGGSNQPQHF. The CDR3 DNA reads TGCGCCAGCAGCTTCCAGGGGGGTAGCAATCAGCCCCAGCATTTT.

This clone was seen a few times. The chain is built from TRBV28 and TRBJ2-3; the D is unclear. The germline V gene encodes CDR1 MDHEN and CDR2 SYDVKM. V lost 6 bases and J lost 0, with 4 bases in between. The length of the CDR3 is 12 residues. CDR3 DNA: TGTGCCAGCAGGAGGAGCACAGATACGCAGTATTTT. It encodes CASRRSTDTQYF.

This clone turned up a few times. The chain employs TRBV5-1 and TRBJ2-3; D possibly corresponds to TRBD1 (6 bases). Trimming removed 5 bases from V and 1 base from J, with 20 bases in between. CDR1 is SGHRS, CDR2 YFSETQ, per germline. CDR3 length: 17 amino acids. CDR3 in DNA: TGCGCCAGCAGGTCCGGGGACATCAGTAAACGCACAGATACGCAGTATTTT. Its translation is CASRSGDISKRTDTQYF.

V is TRBV5-1 and J is TRBJ1-5; D not certain. V lost 4 bases, J lost 3 bases, and 8 bases lay in between. The germline V gene encodes CDR1 SGHRS and CDR2 YFSETQ. The CDR3 totals 13 residues. The CDR3 protein is CASSPDFNQPQHF. CDR3 nucleotide sequence: TGCGCCAGCAGCCCGGACTTCAATCAGCCCCAGCATTTT.

This clone was recorded a few times. The rearrangement joins TRBV5-1 to TRBJ2-6, with 7 positions matching TRBD1. This CDR3 contains 18 residues. After removal of 5 bases from V and 0 bases from J, the junction contained 11 bases not matched to a gene. Germline CDR1 and CDR2: SGHRS and YFSETQ. CDR3 in amino acids: CASSPSGGTLSGANVLTF. The DNA for the CDR3 is TGCGCCAGCAGTCCTTCAGGGGGTACCCTCTCTGGGGCCAACGTCCTGACTTTC.

This clone was observed a few times. The chain has TRBV13 and TRBJ2-3; TRBD1 matches at 7 bases. V was pared by 5 bases and J by 5 bases, with 7 bases of the junction left unmatched. CDR1 is PRHDT, CDR2 FYEKMQ, per germline (reference sequence). This CDR3 has 14 amino acids. CDR3 DNA: TGTGCCAGCAGCCCGCGACAGGGTGTAGATACGCAGTATTTT. It specifies CASSPRQGVDTQYF.

This clone was seen a handful of times. V is TRBV5-4 and J is TRBJ2-1; TRBD2 matches at 11 bases. Per germline, CDR1 SGHNT and CDR2 YYREEE (reference sequence). With 3 bases clipped from V and 9 bases from J, the junction kept 14 bases outside the gene matches. The CDR3 extends over 17 amino acids. CDR3: CASSYRLAGLMAGEQFF. For the CDR3, the DNA is TGTGCCAGCAGCTACCGACTAGCGGGGTTAATGGCAGGTGAGCAGTTCTTC.

This clone has more than one count but fewer than ten. This chain connects TRBV29-1 to TRBJ1-1, with D unresolved. Trimming shortened V by 4 bases and J by 0 bases, and 12 bases separated the two germline ends. The germline V gene encodes CDR1 SQVTM and CDR2 ANQGSEA. This CDR3 region has 14 residues. The CDR3 sequence is CSVVGRLMNTEAFF. CDR3 DNA: TGCAGCGTTGTGGGCCGGTTGATGAACACTGAAGCTTTCTTT.

The V gene is TRBV28, the J gene TRBJ2-7, with D perhaps matching TRBD1 (6 bases). The CDR3 is 11 residues long. V dropped 8 bases and J dropped 4 bases, with 9 bases sitting between them. CDR1 is MDHEN, CDR2 SYDVKM, per germline. In DNA form, the CDR3 reads TGTGCCAGCCAGGGGCCTTACGAGCAGTACTTC. Its translation is CASQGPYEQYF.

This clone was observed a few times. The rearrangement uses TRBV5-4 and TRBJ2-5; 9 bases agree with TRBD2. The CDR3 length is 17 residues. V was pared by 0 bases and J by 4 bases, with 10 bases of the junction left unmatched. CDR1 is SGHNT and CDR2 is YYREEE in the germline V gene (reference sequence). The CDR3 protein is CASSLGGSGSLRETQYF. CDR3 DNA: TGTGCCAGCAGCTTGGGAGGTAGCGGGAGTTTACGAGAGACCCAGTACTTC. The whole variable domain, remainder taken from reference TRBV5-4 and TRBJ2-5, is ETGVTQSPTHLIKTRGQQVTLRCSSQSGHNTVSWYQQALGQGPQFIFQYYREEENGRGNFPPRFSGLQFPNYSSELNVNALELDDSALYLCASSLGGSGSLRETQYFGPGTRLLVL.

The CDR3 DNA is TGTGCCAGCAGCCTGTTCCAGGGGTCCACGGCTACCGGGGAGCTGTTTTTT. This sequence encodes CASSLFQGSTATGELFF. This rearrangement joins TRBV7-6 to TRBJ2-2, with TRBD1 as a possible D gene (6 bases). V lost 5 bases and J lost 5, with 21 bases in between. In germline, CDR1 is SGHVS, CDR2 FNYEAQ. This CDR3 region has 17 residues.

This clone was picked up a small number of times. J is TRBJ2-5 and V is TRBV4-1, with D perhaps TRBD1 (5 bases). Trimming pared 3 bases from V and 5 bases from J, leaving 19 bases between. Germline V gives CDR1 MGHRA, CDR2 YSYEKL. CDR3 size: 16 residues. CDR3 in amino acids: CASSHAGMAGYETQYF. As DNA, the CDR3 is TGCGCCAGCAGCCACGCAGGCATGGCAGGGTACGAGACCCAGTACTTC.

The chain couples TRBV2 to TRBJ2-1; the match to TRBD2 covers 8 bases. V trimming: 3 bases; J trimming: 8 bases; junction bases outside the gene matches: 9. CDR3 length equals 15 residues. CDR1 and CDR2 from the germline V gene are SNHLY and FYNNEI. In DNA, the CDR3 is TGTGCCAGCAGTGATCAGCGGGAGAGAGGGTATGAGCAGTTCTTC. Translating gives CASSDQRERGYEQFF.

This clone was counted only a few times. CDR3 protein: CAWMSFRTSGTRNEQFF. As DNA, the CDR3 is TGTGCCTGGATGAGTTTCAGGACTAGCGGGACGCGCAATGAGCAGTTCTTC. This sequence joins TRBV30 and TRBJ2-1; 12 bases map to TRBD2. Trimming at V came to 4 bases and at J to 6 bases, leaving 13 bases not matched to a gene. Per the germline V gene, CDR1 is GTSNPN and CDR2 is SVGIG (reference sequence). This CDR3 is built from 17 residues.

This clone has only a few counts. The rearrangement links TRBV5-6 to TRBJ1-2, with 12 nucleotides matching TRBD1. CDR1 and CDR2 from the germline V gene are SGHDT and YYEEEE. CDR3 size: 16 residues. Losses at the gene ends were 4 bases for V and 5 bases for J; bases not matched to a gene: 9. CDR3 sequence reads: CASSPGTGGPSYGYTF. CDR3 DNA: TGTGCCAGCAGCCCGGGGACAGGGGGCCCATCTTATGGCTACACCTTC.

V is TRBV19 and J is TRBJ2-3; TRBD1 aligns across 8 bases. Trimming removed 5 bases from V and 6 bases from J; junction bases left unmatched: 10. Germline CDR1 is LNHDA and CDR2 is SQIVND (reference sequence). The CDR3 has 15 amino acids. The CDR3 region has the DNA TGTGCCAGTAGTCCCCGGACAGGGCCACAGGATACGCAGTATTTT. This sequence encodes CASSPRTGPQDTQYF.

This chain uses TRBV4-1 with TRBJ2-7; D may be TRBD1 (6 bases). The V and J ends lost 3 bases and 2 bases respectively, with 14 bases between them. The CDR3 has 15 amino acids. CDR1 is MGHRA, CDR2 YSYEKL, per germline. CDR3 residues: CASSQNRDTPYEQYF. The CDR3 nucleotides are TGCGCCAGCAGCCAGAACCGGGACACACCCTACGAGCAGTACTTC.

This clone was counted between two and nine times. The J gene is TRBJ2-7, the V gene TRBV30; 14 bases are a match to TRBD2. CDR3 size: 15 residues. After removal of 1 base from V and 5 bases from J, the junction contained 4 bases not matched to a gene. Germline CDR1 reads GTSNPN; CDR2 reads SVGIG (reference sequence). Here the CDR3 reads CAWSGGLAGGDEQYF. The CDR3 DNA is TGTGCCTGGAGTGGAGGACTAGCGGGAGGAGACGAGCAGTACTTC.